This T cell receptor beta chain was sequenced for a study of blood T cells in healthy people across ages. Study overall: Through template switching, about one barcoded beta molecule was captured per two T cells, as measured in model experiments. Study-wide results and caveats: A strong correlation between TCR beta diversity and naive T cell percentage was seen. Per million T cells, the diversity of TCR beta decreased roughly linearly as age advanced.

A J-beta primer mix and a sample-barcoded 5' primer were used in a second PCR of roughly 6 to 12 cycles. TCRdb ran MiXCR on the 5' RACE reads and lists one entry per CDR3 protein. This sample has 700,000 to 800,000 distinct CDR3 sequences, with roughly 43% found just once. This CDR3 comprises 14 residues. The ends were cut back, 3 bases at V and 6 bases at J, with 18 bases in the middle. Germline CDR1 is DFQATT and CDR2 is SNEGSKA (reference sequence). Per sample, no less than 6 micrograms of total RNA were extracted. With regard to this clonotype: The antigen remains undetermined.

Sequencing was done on a sample of blood. The sequence was collected from a woman aged 55-70 years in good health. This chain joins TRBV20-1 and TRBJ2-7; the D gene is possibly TRBD2 (5 bases). CDR3 DNA sequence: TGCAGTGCTAGGGGTCGAACACGGGATTTCGAGCAGTACTTC. Its translation: CSARGRTRDFEQYF.